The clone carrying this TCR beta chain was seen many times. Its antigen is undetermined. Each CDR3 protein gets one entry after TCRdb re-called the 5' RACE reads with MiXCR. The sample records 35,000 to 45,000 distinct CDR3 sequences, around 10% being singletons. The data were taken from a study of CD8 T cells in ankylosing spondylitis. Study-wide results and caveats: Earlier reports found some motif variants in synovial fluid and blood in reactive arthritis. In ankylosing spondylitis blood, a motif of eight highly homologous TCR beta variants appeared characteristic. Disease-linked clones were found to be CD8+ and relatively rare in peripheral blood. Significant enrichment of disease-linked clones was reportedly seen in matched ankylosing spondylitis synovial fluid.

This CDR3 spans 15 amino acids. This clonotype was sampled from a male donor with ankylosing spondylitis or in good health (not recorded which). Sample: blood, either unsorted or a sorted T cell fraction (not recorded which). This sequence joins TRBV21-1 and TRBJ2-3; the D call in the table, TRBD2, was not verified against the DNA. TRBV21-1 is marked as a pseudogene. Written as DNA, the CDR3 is TGTGCCAGCAGCAAATTAGCGGGCTTCACAGATACGCAGTATTTT. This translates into CASSKLAGFTDTQYF.